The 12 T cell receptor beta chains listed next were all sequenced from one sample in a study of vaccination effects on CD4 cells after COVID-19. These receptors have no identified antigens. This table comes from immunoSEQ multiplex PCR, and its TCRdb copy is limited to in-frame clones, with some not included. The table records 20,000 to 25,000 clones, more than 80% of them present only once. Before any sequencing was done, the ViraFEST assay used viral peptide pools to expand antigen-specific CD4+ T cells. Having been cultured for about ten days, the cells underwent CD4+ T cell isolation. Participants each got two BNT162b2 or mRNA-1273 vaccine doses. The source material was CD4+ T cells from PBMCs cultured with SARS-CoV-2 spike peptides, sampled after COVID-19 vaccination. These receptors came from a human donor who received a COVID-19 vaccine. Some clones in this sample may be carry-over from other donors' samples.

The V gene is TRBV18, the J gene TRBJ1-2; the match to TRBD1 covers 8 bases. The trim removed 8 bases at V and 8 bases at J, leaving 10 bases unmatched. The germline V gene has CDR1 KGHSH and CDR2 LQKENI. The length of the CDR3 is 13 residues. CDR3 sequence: CASTPDRVRGYTF. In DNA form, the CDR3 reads TGTGCCAGCACCCCGGACAGGGTACGAGGCTACACCTTC.

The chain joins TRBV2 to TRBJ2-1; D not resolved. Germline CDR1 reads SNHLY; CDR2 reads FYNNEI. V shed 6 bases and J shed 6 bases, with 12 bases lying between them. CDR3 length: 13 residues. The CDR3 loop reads CASSPSPSNEQFF. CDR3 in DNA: TGTGCCAGCAGCCCCAGTCCCTCCAATGAGCAGTTCTTC.

The CDR3 DNA reads as TGTGCCAGCAGTGAACAGGGGACCTCGATCGAGCAGTACGTC. This codes for CASSEQGTSIEQYV. The gene calls are TRBV6-1 and TRBJ2-7; D may be TRBD1 (6 bases). The CDR3 covers 14 residues. V was clipped by 2 bases and J by 6 bases, with 14 bases between them. Germline-derived CDR1 and CDR2 are MNHNS and SASEGT.

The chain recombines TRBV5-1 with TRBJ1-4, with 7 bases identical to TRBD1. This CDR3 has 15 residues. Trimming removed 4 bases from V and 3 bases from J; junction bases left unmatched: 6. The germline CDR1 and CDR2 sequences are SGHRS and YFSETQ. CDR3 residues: CASSPSGTANEKLFF. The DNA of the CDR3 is TGCGCCAGCAGCCCCTCCGGGACAGCTAATGAAAAACTGTTTTTT.

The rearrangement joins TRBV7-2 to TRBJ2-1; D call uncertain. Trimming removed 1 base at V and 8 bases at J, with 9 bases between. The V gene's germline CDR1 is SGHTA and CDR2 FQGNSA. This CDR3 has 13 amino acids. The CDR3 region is CASSLGGWDEQFF. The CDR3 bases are TGTGCCAGCAGCTTAGGTGGGTGGGATGAGCAGTTCTTC.

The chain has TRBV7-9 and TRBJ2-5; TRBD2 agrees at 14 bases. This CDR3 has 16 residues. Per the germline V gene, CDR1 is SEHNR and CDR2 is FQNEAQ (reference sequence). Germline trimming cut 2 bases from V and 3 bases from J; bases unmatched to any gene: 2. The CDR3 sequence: CASSLPGLAGEETQYF. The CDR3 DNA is TGTGCCAGCAGCTTACCGGGACTAGCGGGAGAAGAGACCCAGTACTTC.

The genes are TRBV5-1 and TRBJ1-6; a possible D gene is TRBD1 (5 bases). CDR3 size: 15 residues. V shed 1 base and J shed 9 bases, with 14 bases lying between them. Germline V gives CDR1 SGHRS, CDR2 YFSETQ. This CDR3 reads CASSLYGGGRSPLHF. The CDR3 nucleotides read TGCGCCAGCAGCTTGTATGGGGGTGGACGTTCACCCCTCCACTTT.

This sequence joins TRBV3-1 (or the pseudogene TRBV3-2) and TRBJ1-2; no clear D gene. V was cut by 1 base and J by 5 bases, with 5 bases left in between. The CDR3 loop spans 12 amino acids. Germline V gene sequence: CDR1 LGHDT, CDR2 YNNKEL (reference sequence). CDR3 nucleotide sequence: TGTGCCAGCAGCCAAGGGGCTTATGGCTACACCTTC. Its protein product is CASSQGAYGYTF.

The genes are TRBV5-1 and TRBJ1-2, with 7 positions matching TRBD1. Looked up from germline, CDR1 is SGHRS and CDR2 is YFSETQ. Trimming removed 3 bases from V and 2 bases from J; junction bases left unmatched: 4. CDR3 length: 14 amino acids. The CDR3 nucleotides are TGCGCCAGCAGCTGGACAGGCGTAAACTATGGCTACACCTTC. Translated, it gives CASSWTGVNYGYTF.

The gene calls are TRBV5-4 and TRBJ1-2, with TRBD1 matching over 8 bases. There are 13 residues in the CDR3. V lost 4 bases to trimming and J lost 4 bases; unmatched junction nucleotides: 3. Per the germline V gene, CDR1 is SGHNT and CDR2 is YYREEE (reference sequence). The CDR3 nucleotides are TGTGCCAGCAGCCCAGGGGGCGGCTATGGCTACACCTTC. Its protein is CASSPGGGYGYTF.

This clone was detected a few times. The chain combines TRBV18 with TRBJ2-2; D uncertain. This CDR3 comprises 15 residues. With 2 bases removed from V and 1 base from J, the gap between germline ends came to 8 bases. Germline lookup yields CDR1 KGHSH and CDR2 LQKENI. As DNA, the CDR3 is TGTGCCAGCTCACCAGGGCACCAGAACACCGGGGAGCTGTTTTTT. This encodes CASSPGHQNTGELFF.

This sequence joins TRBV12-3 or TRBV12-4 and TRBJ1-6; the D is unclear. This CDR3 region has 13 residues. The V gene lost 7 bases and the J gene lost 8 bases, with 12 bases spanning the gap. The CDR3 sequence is CASTLTRDSPLHF. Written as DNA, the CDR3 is TGTGCCAGCACCCTAACCCGAGATTCACCCCTCCACTTT.